The 23 T cell receptor beta chains given below trace back to one sample, sequenced in a study of shared clonotypes between healthy human individuals. Generated by immunoSEQ multiplex PCR, the TCRdb table keeps only in-frame clones and is missing some. The data hold about 2 million clones, with approximately 95% observed a single time. The sample consisted of naive CD4+ T cells sorted from blood. Subset specified: CD45RA+ positively selected. The receptors derive from a young man in good health.

V gene TRBV30 combines with J gene TRBJ1-2, with a possible D match to TRBD1 (5 bases). Trimming took off 5 bases at V and 3 bases at J, with 10 bases between the two ends. Looked up from germline, CDR1 is GTSNPN and CDR2 is SVGIG (reference sequence). The CDR3 loop spans 12 amino acids. The CDR3 nucleotides read TGTGCCTGGGGCAGGGAGGACTATGGCTACACCTTC. Residues: CAWGREDYGYTF.

The J gene is TRBJ1-3, the V gene TRBV18, with TRBD1 matching over 9 bases. CDR1 KGHSH and CDR2 LQKENI come from the germline V gene. V shed 5 bases and J 2 bases; nucleotides not matched to a gene: 4. CDR3 length: 15 amino acids. For the CDR3, the DNA is TGTGCCAGCTCAACGGGACAGGGAACTGGAAACACCATATATTTT. Protein: CASSTGQGTGNTIYF.

The rearrangement links TRBV30 to TRBJ1-5; no firm D call. The CDR3 loop spans 12 amino acids. V was clipped by 2 bases and J by 6 bases, with 8 bases between them. Germline CDR1 and CDR2: GTSNPN and SVGIG (reference sequence). The CDR3 coding sequence is TGTGCCTGGAGTAACGTTGGTCAGCCCCAGCATTTT. Its translation is CAWSNVGQPQHF.

The chain has TRBV28 and TRBJ2-7; possibly TRBD1 for D (5 bases). With 5 bases removed from V and 3 bases from J, the gap between germline ends came to 11 bases. Germline values: CDR1 MDHEN, CDR2 SYDVKM. This CDR3 has 13 residues. The CDR3, as DNA: TGTGCCAGCAGTCCCGTCCAGGGCTACGAGCAGTACTTC. Residues: CASSPVQGYEQYF.

The chain couples TRBV10-1 to TRBJ2-2; no clear D gene. V lost 5 bases, J lost 4 bases, and 11 bases lay in between. Germline lookup yields CDR1 WNHNN and CDR2 SYGVQD (reference sequence). The CDR3 is 14 amino acids. This chain's CDR3 is CASSLRMGTGELFF. CDR3 nucleotide sequence: TGCGCCAGCAGTCTCCGAATGGGCACCGGGGAGCTGTTTTTT.

The chain employs TRBV5-4 and TRBJ2-7; 7 positions match TRBD1. The CDR3 runs 16 residues. The V and J ends lost 1 base and 1 base, in that order; junction bases with no gene match: 8. CDR1 is SGHNT and CDR2 is YYREEE in the germline V gene (reference sequence). The CDR3 sequence: CASSLTGQAFSYEQYF. The CDR3 DNA is TGTGCCAGCAGCTTGACCGGACAGGCCTTTTCCTACGAGCAGTACTTC.

The chain employs TRBV6-5 and TRBJ1-2; 7 nucleotides match TRBD1. CDR3 length: 14 residues. Germline loops: CDR1 MNHEY, CDR2 SVGAGI. With V trimmed by 5 bases and J by 2 bases, 5 bases remained unmatched. The CDR3 sequence: CASSTAGQNYGYTF. CDR3 in DNA: TGTGCCAGCAGTACAGCGGGACAGAACTATGGCTACACCTTC.

V gene TRBV7-6 combines with J gene TRBJ2-1, with 8 bases matching TRBD2. This CDR3 is built from 20 residues. The V gene's germline CDR1 is SGHVS and CDR2 FNYEAQ. Trimming removed 2 bases from V and 1 base from J; junction bases left unmatched: 16. The CDR3 protein is CASSLLPTPSGFRSYNEQFF. DNA of the CDR3: TGTGCCAGCAGCTTACTACCCACTCCTAGCGGGTTTCGGTCCTACAATGAGCAGTTCTTC.

The chain is built from TRBV18 and TRBJ1-4, with a tentative D call TRBD1 (5 bases). The CDR3 is made up of 14 amino acids. V dropped 2 bases and J dropped 3 bases, with 7 bases sitting between them. The germline CDR1 and CDR2 sequences are KGHSH and LQKENI. CDR3 sequence: CASSPGASNEKLFF. CDR3 sequence (DNA): TGTGCCAGCTCACCAGGGGCGTCTAATGAAAAACTGTTTTTT. Filled out from reference TRBV18 and TRBJ1-4, the complete variable domain reads NAGVMQNPRHLVRRRGQEARLRCSPMKGHSHVYWYRQLPEEGLKFMVYLQKENIIDESGMPKERFSAEFPKEGPSILRIQQVVRGDSAAYFCASSPGASNEKLFFGSGTQLSVL.

The V gene is TRBV29-1, the J gene TRBJ1-2; D is uncertain. Germline CDR1 and CDR2: SQVTM and ANQGSEA. V dropped 3 bases and J dropped 7 bases, with 15 bases sitting between them. The CDR3 length is 13 residues. CDR3 bases: TGCAGCGTTGAGTCCGACACTTACGCTGGCTACACCTTC. This codes for CSVESDTYAGYTF.

V usage is TRBV2 and J usage is TRBJ1-1; D is perhaps TRBD1 (5 bases). The CDR3 runs to 13 residues. Germline values: CDR1 SNHLY, CDR2 FYNNEI. V lost 7 bases and J lost 5, with 14 bases in between. The CDR3 is CASKEGQMTEAFF. CDR3 nucleotide sequence: TGTGCCAGCAAGGAGGGGCAGATGACTGAAGCTTTCTTT. Supplemented by reference TRBV2 and TRBJ1-1, the full variable domain reads EPEVTQTPSHQVTQMGQEVILRCVPISNHLYFYWYRQILGQKVEFLVSFYNNEISEKSEIFDDQFSVERPDGSNFTLKIRSTKLEDSAMYFCASKEGQMTEAFFGQGTRLTVV.

V usage is TRBV18 and J usage is TRBJ2-7; D is ambiguous. Trimming took 4 bases from V and 0 from J, leaving 7 bases between them. Germline loops: CDR1 KGHSH, CDR2 LQKENI. This CDR3 has 13 residues. The CDR3 loop is CASSQTPSYEQYF. The DNA of the CDR3 is TGTGCCAGCTCACAGACACCCTCCTACGAGCAGTACTTC. The whole variable domain, remainder taken from reference TRBV18 and TRBJ2-7, is NAGVMQNPRHLVRRRGQEARLRCSPMKGHSHVYWYRQLPEEGLKFMVYLQKENIIDESGMPKERFSAEFPKEGPSILRIQQVVRGDSAAYFCASSQTPSYEQYFGPGTRLTVT.

The rearrangement links TRBV5-6 to TRBJ2-2, with 8 bases that match TRBD2. V lost 8 bases to trimming and J lost 2 bases; unmatched junction nucleotides: 5. Per germline, CDR1 SGHDT and CDR2 YYEEEE. CDR3 length equals 14 residues. The CDR3, as DNA: TGTGCCAGTACTACTAGCGGAAACACCGGGGAGCTGTTTTTT. Translating gives CASTTSGNTGELFF.

The rearrangement uses TRBV30 and TRBJ2-7, with D possibly being TRBD1 (6 bases). V was clipped by 7 bases and J by 5 bases, with 12 bases between them. Germline CDR1 is GTSNPN and CDR2 is SVGIG (reference sequence). CDR3 length equals 11 residues. CDR3 sequence: CASSGGNEQYF. DNA for the CDR3: TGTGCCTCCTCTGGGGGCAACGAGCAGTACTTC.

The rearrangement links TRBV10-3 to TRBJ2-5, with D tentatively TRBD1 or TRBD2 (5 bases each). The length of the CDR3 is 17 residues. With 0 bases removed from V and 4 bases from J, the gap between germline ends came to 18 bases. Germline values: CDR1 ENHRY, CDR2 SYGVKD. The DNA of the CDR3 is TGTGCCATCAGTGAGTCGAGGGTCAGGGCCATTGGAGAGACCCAGTACTTC. Encoded protein: CAISESRVRAIGETQYF.

This clone has only one observation. This chain connects TRBV7-8 to TRBJ2-3; 7 bases match TRBD1. With 6 bases clipped from V and 3 bases from J, the junction kept 9 bases outside the gene matches. The CDR3 sequence is 15 residues long. Germline V gene data show CDR1 as SGHVS and CDR2 as FQNEAQ. The CDR3 loop is CASRRRRGFTDTQYF. The CDR3 bases are TGTGCCAGCAGGCGCCGCAGGGGGTTTACAGATACGCAGTATTTT. Filled out from reference TRBV7-8 and TRBJ2-3, the complete variable domain reads GAGVSQSPRYKVAKRGQDVALRCDPISGHVSLFWYQQALGQGPEFLTYFQNEAQLDKSGLPSDRFFAERPEGSVSTLKIQRTQQEDSAVYLCASRRRRGFTDTQYFGPGTRLTVL.

The chain joins TRBV2 to TRBJ2-7; 7 bases fit TRBD2. Germline assignment: CDR1 SNHLY and CDR2 FYNNEI. The CDR3 is made up of 16 amino acids. With 2 bases clipped from V and 2 bases from J, the junction kept 9 bases outside the gene matches. CDR3 DNA: TGTGCCAGCAGTGAACCCGCACTAGCGCCTACCTACGAGCAGTACTTC. Protein sequence: CASSEPALAPTYEQYF.

Details on this clone: A read error may account for a junction end that differs from germline. The V gene is TRBV29-1, the J gene TRBJ1-2; tentatively, D is TRBD1 (5 bases). Germline values: CDR1 SQVTM, CDR2 ANQGSEA. There are 12 residues in the CDR3. The CDR3 nucleotides read TGCAGCGTCGAAGGGACCCTCTATGGCTACACCTTC. It translates to CSVEGTLYGYTF.

This chain links TRBV5-1 with TRBJ2-5; 12 nucleotides agree with TRBD2. Germline assignment: CDR1 SGHRS and CDR2 YFSETQ. The CDR3 extends over 17 amino acids. V lost 4 bases to trimming and J lost 4 bases; unmatched junction nucleotides: 11. The DNA of the CDR3 is TGCGCCAGCAGCCCACGGACTAGCGGGGCCGGGGGAGAGACCCAGTACTTC. Translating gives CASSPRTSGAGGETQYF.

On this clone itself: The same CDR3 can be traced to other DNA sequences in this sample. The rearrangement uses TRBV28 and TRBJ2-5; TRBD2 might be the D (7 bases). The germline V and J ends were trimmed by 2 bases and 5 bases, with 12 bases remaining between them. Germline V gene data show CDR1 as MDHEN and CDR2 as SYDVKM. This CDR3 comprises 14 residues. CDR3 loop: CASSLGGAGETQYF. Written as DNA, the CDR3 is TGTGCCAGCAGTTTAGGGGGGGCCGGGGAGACCCAGTACTTC.

The V and J genes are TRBV5-4 and TRBJ2-7, with TRBD1 matching over 8 bases. Germline V gene data show CDR1 as SGHNT and CDR2 as YYREEE (reference sequence). V lost 2 bases, J lost 6 bases, and 10 bases stayed unmatched. This CDR3 contains 15 residues. This chain's CDR3 is CASSFVGQGSGEQYF. CDR3 nucleotides: TGTGCCAGCAGCTTTGTAGGACAGGGAAGTGGCGAGCAGTACTTC.

The rearrangement uses TRBV7-9 and TRBJ2-2, with D perhaps assigned TRBD1 or TRBD2 (5 bases each). This CDR3 contains 18 residues. Germline assignment: CDR1 SEHNR and CDR2 FQNEAQ (reference sequence). V was pared by 4 bases and J by 4 bases, with 22 bases between. For the CDR3, the DNA is TGTGCCAGCAGCTCCAGGCTGGGGGACCCCTTGAGCACCGGGGAGCTGTTTTTT. It translates to CASSSRLGDPLSTGELFF.

To note about this clone: Other DNA sequences in the sample encode the same CDR3. This chain connects TRBV11-2 to TRBJ1-2; maybe TRBD1 (5 bases). The CDR3 loop spans 13 amino acids. With 3 bases removed from V and 8 bases from J, the gap between germline ends came to 13 bases. Per the germline V gene, CDR1 is SGHAT and CDR2 is FQNNGV. DNA for the CDR3: TGTGCCAGCAGCTTGGCTCAGGGTCGCGGCTACACCTTC. Its protein product is CASSLAQGRGYTF.